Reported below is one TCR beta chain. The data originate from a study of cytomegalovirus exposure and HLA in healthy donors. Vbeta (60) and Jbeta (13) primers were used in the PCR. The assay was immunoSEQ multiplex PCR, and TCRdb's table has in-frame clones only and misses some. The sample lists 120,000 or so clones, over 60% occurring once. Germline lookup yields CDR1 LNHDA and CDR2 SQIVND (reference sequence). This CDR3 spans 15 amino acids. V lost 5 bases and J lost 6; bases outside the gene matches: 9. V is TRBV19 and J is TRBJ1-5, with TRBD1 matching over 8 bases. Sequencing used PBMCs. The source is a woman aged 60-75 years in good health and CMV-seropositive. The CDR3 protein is CASSVQGAWGQPQHF. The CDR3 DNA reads TGTGCCAGTAGTGTCCAGGGGGCGTGGGGTCAGCCCCAGCATTTT.